A single sample is the source of the 31 T cell receptor beta chains below, sequenced in a study of shared clonotypes between healthy human individuals. Assay used: immunoSEQ multiplex PCR; TCRdb lists only in-frame clones, some missing. The table includes about 460,000 clones, 77% detected once. The sequenced sample was PBMCs. The receptors were gathered from a middle-aged woman in good health. Some clones in this sample may be carry-over from other donors' samples.

The chain employs TRBV5-1 and TRBJ2-4, with 7 bases that match TRBD2. The germline CDR1 and CDR2 sequences are SGHRS and YFSETQ. The length of the CDR3 is 15 residues. Trimming took 5 bases from V and 8 from J; bases not matched to a gene: 13. The CDR3 region is CASRAGHGGSDIQYF. CDR3 coding DNA: TGCGCCAGCAGAGCGGGGCACGGGGGATCGGACATTCAGTACTTC.

V gene TRBV5-1 combines with J gene TRBJ2-7, with D unresolved. The CDR3 consists of 15 residues. The V gene lost 0 bases and the J gene lost 7 bases, with 17 bases spanning the gap. The germline V gene has CDR1 SGHRS and CDR2 YFSETQ. Written as DNA, the CDR3 is TGCGCCAGCAGCTTGGAGGCCCACTATATGGGAGAGCAGTACTTC. This encodes CASSLEAHYMGEQYF.

CDR3 in amino acids: CAWSVFGGAQPQHF. In DNA, the CDR3 is TGTGCCTGGAGTGTTTTTGGGGGCGCGCAGCCCCAGCATTTT. The chain joins TRBV30 to TRBJ1-5; possible D gene TRBD1, 6 bases. This CDR3 spans 14 amino acids. Germline CDR1 is GTSNPN and CDR2 is SVGIG (reference sequence). Trimming removed 0 bases from V and 7 bases from J, with 13 bases in between.

This clone occurred many times. The chain links TRBV28 to TRBJ2-7; 12 bases are shared with TRBD2. This CDR3 contains 15 residues. V lost 5 bases and J lost 5; bases outside the gene matches: 7. The V gene's germline CDR1 is MDHEN and CDR2 SYDVKM. The CDR3, as DNA: TGTGCCAGCAGTATGACTAGCGGGAGTACCCACGAGCAGTACTTC. Its translation is CASSMTSGSTHEQYF.

This clone was detected a few times. The J gene is TRBJ2-1, the V gene TRBV2; TRBD1 might be the D (5 bases). CDR1 and CDR2 (germline): SNHLY, FYNNEI. With 9 bases removed from V and 3 bases from J, the gap between germline ends came to 12 bases. The CDR3 spans 13 residues. Written as DNA, the CDR3 is TGTGCCAGTGGGGCAGAAAGCTACAATGAGCAGTTCTTC. Protein sequence: CASGAESYNEQFF.

V is TRBV7-9 and J is TRBJ2-6; D perhaps matches TRBD1 (6 bases). Between the trimmed V and J ends, which lost 2 bases and 1 base, there was a span of 9 bases. CDR1 and CDR2 from the germline V gene are SEHNR and FQNEAQ (reference sequence). The CDR3 contains 16 residues. CDR3 in DNA: TGTGCCAGCAGCTTAACCCAGGGGTCTGGGGCCAACGTCCTGACTTTC. Its translation: CASSLTQGSGANVLTF.

V gene TRBV6-5 combines with J gene TRBJ1-1; 9 positions agree with TRBD1. The CDR3 totals 15 residues. J was trimmed by 0 bases and V by 8 bases; bases with no gene match: 7. Germline CDR1 MNHEY, CDR2 SVGAGI. This CDR3 reads CASSDGTGLNTEAFF. The CDR3 bases are TGTGCCAGCTCGGACGGGACAGGGTTGAACACTGAAGCTTTCTTT.

This clone was counted at least ten times. This same CDR3 is encoded by further DNA sequences in the sample. This chain links TRBV11-2 with TRBJ2-1; 7 bases are shared with TRBD2. Germline assignment: CDR1 SGHAT and CDR2 FQNNGV. The CDR3 is made up of 15 amino acids. V was pared by 3 bases and J by 5 bases, with 7 bases of the junction left unmatched. The CDR3 DNA is TGTGCCAGCAGCTTTTCCCGAGCGGGAAACAATGAGCAGTTCTTC. This encodes CASSFSRAGNNEQFF.

The chain combines TRBV7-9 with TRBJ1-1; D uncertain. Trimming stripped 5 bases from V and 6 bases from J, with 13 bases between. CDR1 SEHNR and CDR2 FQNEAQ come from the germline V gene (reference sequence). The CDR3 has 13 residues. The CDR3, as DNA: TGTGCCAGCAGCCTGGCAGGACCTGCTGAAGCTTTCTTT. This encodes CASSLAGPAEAFF.

This clone was detected a few times. The J gene is TRBJ1-5, the V gene TRBV28; D is undetermined. This CDR3 spans 16 amino acids. The V and J ends lost 5 bases and 9 bases respectively, with 23 bases between them. Germline V CDR1 and CDR2: MDHEN, SYDVKM. CDR3 in DNA: TGTGCCAGCAGTCCTTTGACTGGTCAGGCCTTTTTGCCCCAGCATTTT. Protein product: CASSPLTGQAFLPQHF.

This clone came up a few times. The chain links TRBV2 to TRBJ2-7; TRBD1 agrees at 7 bases. V was pared by 5 bases and J by 9 bases, with 16 bases of the junction left unmatched. Germline V gene sequence: CDR1 SNHLY, CDR2 FYNNEI. CDR3 size: 15 residues. The CDR3, as DNA: TGTGCCAGCAGTCCACCCGGGACAGCAAGCGCGGGGCAGTACTTC. It yields the protein CASSPPGTASAGQYF.

This clone came up once. This chain links TRBV7-2 with TRBJ1-2; no clear D gene. The CDR3 has 13 amino acids. Trimming removed 5 bases from V and 2 bases from J, with 9 bases in between. Germline CDR1 is SGHTA and CDR2 is FQGNSA. CDR3 amino acids: CASSGGRNYGYTF. In nucleotides, the CDR3 is TGTGCCAGCAGCGGCGGACGGAACTATGGCTACACCTTC.

Comment on this clone: A far larger clone is one nucleotide away, so this likely arose from a read error. J is TRBJ2-7 and V is TRBV5-1, with D possibly matching TRBD1 (6 bases). The V gene's germline CDR1 is SGHRS and CDR2 YFSETQ. The CDR3 is 15 amino acids. The CDR3 DNA reads as TGCGCCAGCGGCTTTCGGTTCGGGACATTCTACGAGCAGTACTTC. Translation: CASGFRFGTFYEQYF.

This chain links TRBV5-4 with TRBJ2-7, with TRBD2 matching over 9 bases. This CDR3 region has 15 residues. The junction had 2 bases not matched to a gene; V was cut back by 1 base and J by 0 bases. Germline loops: CDR1 SGHNT, CDR2 YYREEE (reference sequence). CDR3 sequence: CASSLPTSGSYEQYF. Here the CDR3 DNA reads TGTGCCAGCAGCTTGCCGACTAGCGGCTCCTACGAGCAGTACTTC.

The rearrangement joins TRBV6-5 to TRBJ2-1; D remains unclear. Trimming cost V 2 bases and J 6 bases, with 11 bases left between them. This CDR3 contains 14 residues. The germline gives CDR1 MNHEY, CDR2 SVGAGI. The CDR3 sequence: CASSYPGRSNEQFF. The DNA for the CDR3 is TGTGCCAGCAGTTACCCGGGCCGGTCCAATGAGCAGTTCTTC.

The chain combines TRBV7-8 with TRBJ2-3; the match to TRBD1 covers 9 bases. In germline, CDR1 is SGHVS, CDR2 FQNEAQ. Unmatched junction bases numbered 6, after V lost 2 bases and J lost 0 bases. This CDR3 is 17 amino acids long. The CDR3 nucleotides read TGTGCCAGCAGCTTACACTGGGACAGGGCTAGCACAGATACGCAGTATTTT. It translates to CASSLHWDRASTDTQYF. The full variable domain, completed using reference TRBV7-8 and TRBJ2-3, is GAGVSQSPRYKVAKRGQDVALRCDPISGHVSLFWYQQALGQGPEFLTYFQNEAQLDKSGLPSDRFFAERPEGSVSTLKIQRTQQEDSAVYLCASSLHWDRASTDTQYFGPGTRLTVL.

V gene TRBV7-3 combines with J gene TRBJ1-1, with D possibly being TRBD1 (5 bases). In germline, CDR1 is SGHTA, CDR2 FQGTGA. The V end was cut by 5 bases, the J end by 4 bases, with 14 bases between. The CDR3 totals 14 residues. The CDR3 protein is CASSSRHGGTEAFF. DNA for the CDR3: TGTGCCAGCAGCAGTCGGCACGGGGGCACTGAAGCTTTCTTT.

This chain uses TRBV29-1 with TRBJ1-2; maybe TRBD1 (5 bases). Germline CDR1 is SQVTM and CDR2 is ANQGSEA. This CDR3 is 14 amino acids long. Trimming cost V 0 bases and J 8 bases, with 16 bases left between them. CDR3 DNA sequence: TGCAGCGTTGAAGAAGCGGGGACTTTTAACGGCTACACCTTC. Its translation: CSVEEAGTFNGYTF.

J is TRBJ2-1 and V is TRBV20-1; no reliable D call. The CDR3 runs to 11 residues. Germline V lookup: CDR1 DFQATT, CDR2 SNEGSKA (reference sequence). V lost 3 bases and J lost 9, with 9 bases in between. The CDR3 nucleotides read TGCAGTGCTAGCCCCCTGGGTGAGCAGTTCTTC. Protein: CSASPLGEQFF.

V gene TRBV2 combines with J gene TRBJ1-1; D may be TRBD1 (6 bases). CDR3 length: 13 amino acids. V was shortened by 6 bases and J by 3 bases, with 11 bases between the two germline ends. Germline V CDR1 and CDR2: SNHLY, FYNNEI. This chain's CDR3 is CASSVGQYTEAFF. In DNA, the CDR3 is TGTGCCAGCAGCGTCGGACAGTACACTGAAGCTTTCTTT.

This sequence joins TRBV7-2 and TRBJ2-1, with D unclear. CDR1 is SGHTA and CDR2 is FQGNSA in the germline V gene. This CDR3 has 13 residues. V was pared by 5 bases and J by 9 bases, with 14 bases between. In nucleotides, the CDR3 is TGTGCCAGCAGCCGCGACGTTCTAGGTGAGCAGTTCTTC. Its translation is CASSRDVLGEQFF.

This clone was detected only once. The genes are TRBV29-1 and TRBJ2-3; D tentatively fits TRBD1 or TRBD2 (5 bases each). The ends were cut back, 6 bases at V and 6 bases at J, with 16 bases in the middle. CDR1 and CDR2 (germline): SQVTM, ANQGSEA. CDR3 length: 13 amino acids. The CDR3: CSVPGPGTDTQYF. The CDR3 nucleotides read TGCAGCGTACCGGGCCCGGGGACGGATACGCAGTATTTT.

The V and J genes are TRBV7-6 and TRBJ2-3; D is undetermined. V dropped 5 bases and J dropped 6 bases, with 9 bases sitting between them. Germline-derived CDR1 and CDR2 are SGHVS and FNYEAQ. The CDR3 is 12 residues long. CDR3 in amino acids: CASSVTWDTQYF. In DNA, the CDR3 is TGTGCCAGCAGCGTAACTTGGGATACGCAGTATTTT. The complete variable domain, with remaining parts taken from reference TRBV7-6 and TRBJ2-3, reads GAGVSQSPRYKVTKRGQDVALRCDPISGHVSLYWYRQALGQGPEFLTYFNYEAQQDKSGLPNDRFSAERPEGSISTLTIQRTEQRDSAMYRCASSVTWDTQYFGPGTRLTVL.

The rearrangement uses TRBV7-2 and TRBJ2-7, with 12 bases that match TRBD2. The trim removed 4 bases at V and 3 bases at J, leaving 1 base unmatched. The CDR3 is made up of 14 amino acids. Per the germline V gene, CDR1 is SGHTA and CDR2 is FQGNSA. CDR3 loop: CASSSGLAGYEQYF. CDR3 sequence (DNA): TGTGCCAGCAGCTCGGGACTAGCGGGCTACGAGCAGTACTTC. Full variable domain (rest looked up from reference TRBV7-2 and TRBJ2-7): GAGVSQSPSNKVTEKGKDVELRCDPISGHTALYWYRQSLGQGLEFLIYFQGNSAPDKSGLPSDRFSAERTGGSVSTLTIQRTQQEDSAVYLCASSSGLAGYEQYFGPGTRLTVT.

V usage is TRBV5-1 and J usage is TRBJ2-5; TRBD1 is a possible D gene (6 bases). The V and J ends lost 0 bases and 4 bases respectively, with 16 bases between them. Germline V gene lookup returns CDR1 SGHRS and CDR2 YFSETQ. The CDR3 is made up of 16 amino acids. The CDR3 bases are TGCGCCAGCAGCTTGGCCAGAGGGGGAACACCAGAGACCCAGTACTTC. Its protein product is CASSLARGGTPETQYF.

Of note for this clone: This specimen includes other DNA sequences encoding the same CDR3. The chain is built from TRBV6-5 and TRBJ2-7, with 9 bases identical to TRBD2. This CDR3 is built from 13 residues. CDR1 is MNHEY and CDR2 is SVGAGI in the germline V gene. Losses at the gene ends were 7 bases for V and 4 bases for J; bases not matched to a gene: 5. CDR3 region: CASTSLAGYEQYF. In DNA form, the CDR3 reads TGTGCCAGCACTAGCCTAGCGGGGTACGAGCAGTACTTC.

The chain couples TRBV5-6 to TRBJ2-7, with D perhaps TRBD1 or TRBD2 (5 bases each). The ends were cut back, 3 bases at V and 3 bases at J, with 13 bases in the middle. The CDR3 is made up of 14 amino acids. The germline V gene has CDR1 SGHDT and CDR2 YYEEEE. Written as DNA, the CDR3 is TGTGCCAGCAGCTGGGACGGCGGACTCTACGAGCAGTACTTC. This sequence encodes CASSWDGGLYEQYF.

The V gene is TRBV6-1, the J gene TRBJ1-2; a weak D match, TRBD1 (5 bases). From germline, CDR1 is MNHNS and CDR2 SASEGT. The CDR3 consists of 14 residues. The V and J ends lost 3 bases and 10 bases respectively, with 18 bases between them. The CDR3 nucleotides read TGTGCCAGCAGTGAGACTTGGCAGGGTAGTAACTACACCTTC. Encoded protein: CASSETWQGSNYTF.

This clone was picked up one time. The chain recombines TRBV7-7 with TRBJ2-5; the D is unclear. V gave up 5 bases and J gave up 5 bases, with 9 bases separating them. CDR1 SSHAT and CDR2 FNYEAQ come from the germline V gene (reference sequence). The CDR3 extends over 12 amino acids. The CDR3 loop is CASSALQETQYF. The CDR3 DNA sequence: TGTGCCAGCAGCGCCCTTCAGGAGACCCAGTACTTC.

The J gene is TRBJ2-5, the V gene TRBV29-1; the match to TRBD1 covers 10 bases. V dropped 7 bases and J dropped 5; count of bases not matched to a gene: 7. The V gene's germline CDR1 is SQVTM and CDR2 ANQGSEA. CDR3 length: 13 amino acids. The CDR3 region is CSGRGTGEETQYF. The CDR3, as DNA: TGCAGCGGCAGAGGGACAGGGGAGGAGACCCAGTACTTC.

In regard to this clone: A much larger clone is a single base away; this may be a read error. This chain links TRBV28 with TRBJ1-4; TRBD1 aligns across 7 bases. This CDR3 has 17 residues. Per germline, CDR1 MDHEN and CDR2 SYDVKM. The CDR3 spells CASSLSHTGEVGEKLFF. The CDR3 coding sequence is TGTGCCAGCAGCTTATCCCACACAGGGGAAGTAGGAGAAAAACTGTTTTTT.